Listed below are T cell receptor beta chains from one sample, sequenced in a study of long-term antiretroviral therapy in people with HIV. TCRdb's copy holds only in-frame clones and misses some; the assay was immunoSEQ multiplex PCR. The data hold roughly 26,000 clones, with over 85% observed a single time. The sample was unsorted PBMCs, taken about 4.7 years after starting antiretroviral therapy. The receptors originated from a woman aged 45-65 years with HIV. The conserved cysteine and the conserved F or W are not part of the CDR3 here. Each record gives: CDR3 length, D gene, V gene, CDR3 protein. The D gene is left open where the match is weak.

length: 12; D: .; V: TRBV11-2; CDR3: ASTDAWQGYGYT
length: 13; D: .; V: TRBV18; CDR3: ASSPGSTTSGELF
length: 10; D: TRBD1; V: TRBV28; CDR3: ASSGQGAGYT
length: 12; D: TRBD1; V: TRBV28; CDR3: ASRTGDFNEKLF
length: 10; D: .; V: TRBV28; CDR3: ASGGRGGELF
length: 13; D: TRBD1; V: TRBV6-1; CDR3: ASSERDRYDNEQF
length: 13; D: .; V: TRBV9; CDR3: ASSHLSPTNEKLF
length: 12; D: TRBD1; V: TRBV18; CDR3: ASSPRQGADGYT
length: 9; D: .; V: TRBV28; CDR3: ASSTPAEQF
length: 13; D: .; V: TRBV5-1; CDR3: ASSLQGSSTGELF
length: 14; D: .; V: TRBV5-1; CDR3: ASSPRASLTGETQY
length: 14; D: .; V: TRBV7-8; CDR3: ASSPFRTALNEKLF
length: 12; D: .; V: TRBV6-5; CDR3: ASSVSSGANVLT
length: 11; D: .; V: TRBV29-1; CDR3: SVVAGANQPQH
length: 15; D: .; V: TRBV9; CDR3: ASSDGAGWGSYNEQF
length: 14; D: .; V: TRBV14; CDR3: ASSQDWTEPLNEQF
length: 15; D: TRBD2; V: TRBV7-9; CDR3: ASSLYGSLAGHNEQF
length: 14; D: TRBD2; V: TRBV28; CDR3: ASSSLAGAGTDTQY
length: 12; D: .; V: TRBV7-9; CDR3: ASSLWSSKGEQF
length: 14; D: TRBD2; V: TRBV9; CDR3: ASSDGAGTSYNEQF
length: 15; D: TRBD1; V: TRBV18; CDR3: ASSPGTGSSGANVLT
length: 13; D: .; V: TRBV7-9; CDR3: ASSVEVGPFTEAF
length: 12; D: .; V: TRBV19; CDR3: ASSMARWGTEAF
length: 9; D: .; V: TRBV18; CDR3: ASSPQETQY
length: 9; D: .; V: TRBV6-5; CDR3: ASSSTDTQY
length: 14; D: TRBD1; V: TRBV7-8; CDR3: ASSLVRGQGAYEQY
length: 11; D: .; V: TRBV7-6; CDR3: ASSLAGSDGYT
length: 10; D: .; V: TRBV10-3; CDR3: AIRGDLGEQY
length: 14; D: TRBD1; V: TRBV28; CDR3: ASSLTGVAINYGYT
length: 13; D: TRBD1; V: TRBV2; CDR3: ASLLPGQGQETQY
length: 13; D: .; V: TRBV27; CDR3: ASSLGSSSNTEAF
length: 12; D: TRBD2; V: TRBV29-1; CDR3: SVGRLAGDSEQF
length: 13; D: .; V: TRBV6-1; CDR3: ASSESAGSNQPQH
length: 10; D: .; V: TRBV2; CDR3: ASRRENTEAF
length: 12; D: .; V: TRBV5-1; CDR3: ASSSDGMNTEAF
length: 10; D: .; V: TRBV2; CDR3: ASQGLQETQY
length: 17; D: TRBD1; V: TRBV9; CDR3: ASSASLGTGANRYNEQF
length: 14; D: .; V: TRBV19; CDR3: ASSKGSGDVFQPQH
length: 12; D: .; V: TRBV6-5; CDR3: ASSYSRANTEAF
length: 11; D: .; V: TRBV7-9; CDR3: ASSLGGGYGYT
length: 13; D: .; V: TRBV7-8; CDR3: ASSLRTGANEKLF
length: 14; D: TRBD1; V: TRBV7-2; CDR3: ASSSTGTGTGWEQY
length: 16; D: TRBD2; V: TRBV19; CDR3: ASNTKGLAGGPFNEQF
length: 11; D: TRBD1; V: TRBV7-8; CDR3: ASNRQGAYEQY
length: 14; D: TRBD1; V: TRBV6-5; CDR3: ASSYSGQGAGNTIY
length: 15; D: TRBD2; V: TRBV7-2; CDR3: ASSLVGGGNSQETQY
length: 10; D: .; V: TRBV28; CDR3: ASSPMRNEQY
length: 12; D: .; V: TRBV7-7; CDR3: ASSPEPGHSMKY
length: 16; D: TRBD2; V: TRBV19; CDR3: ASSIWAGLAGAHYEQY
length: 14; D: TRBD2; V: TRBV5-4; CDR3: ASSQFSGRGTGELF
length: 12; D: .; V: TRBV6-6; CDR3: ASSYQQSNEKLF
length: 13; D: .; V: TRBV6-1; CDR3: ASSEYPPAYNEQF
length: 11; D: .; V: TRBV5-4; CDR3: ASRPQGNTEAF
length: 11; D: .; V: TRBV29-1; CDR3: SVDGGRTDTQY